The present TCR beta chain was sequenced within a study of CD8+ T cells in alopecia areata. RNA was isolated and reverse transcribed to cDNA, the sequencing template. The repertoire was sequenced with immunoSEQ multiplex PCR; TCRdb's copy has only in-frame clones and lacks some. The sample lists hundreds of thousands of clones, around three fifths occurring once. CDR3 length equals 15 residues. Germline CDR1 and CDR2: SGHRS and YFSETQ. With 3 bases removed from V and 4 bases from J, the gap between germline ends came to 14 bases. This specimen consisted of CD4+ T cells sorted from blood, obtained at week 0. The receptor comes from a human donor with alopecia areata. This rearrangement joins TRBV5-1 to TRBJ1-5; a possible D gene is TRBD1 (6 bases). The CDR3 DNA is TGCGCCAGCAGCTCTTACGGGGGGCCGAATCAGCCCCAGCATTTT. Translated: CASSSYGGPNQPQHF.